The 29 T cell receptor beta chains listed next were all sequenced from one sample in a study of CD8 T cells in Susac syndrome. The authors reverse transcribed roughly 0.5 to 1 ug RNA with random hexamers. Each CDR3 protein is one row after TCRdb ran MiXCR on the immunoSEQ multiplex PCR reads. The table has around 200,000 distinct CDR3 sequences, around 95% seen once; the top ten hold 0.082%. Specimen: CD4+ T cells from PBMCs. These receptors all stem from a human donor with multiple sclerosis.

The chain uses TRBV4-1 and TRBJ1-1; TRBD1 is a possible D gene (6 bases). The length of the CDR3 is 16 residues. V shed 4 bases and J shed 5 bases, with 20 bases lying between them. Germline CDR1 MGHRA, CDR2 YSYEKL. The DNA of the CDR3 is TGCGCCAGCAGCCCACAGGAACCCGGCAGGGGAACTGAAGCTTTCTTT. Its protein is CASSPQEPGRGTEAFF.

The chain carries TRBV23-1 and TRBJ1-6; D uncertain. TRBV23-1 is filed as an ORF, its function uncertain. V lost 2 bases, J lost 4 bases, and 9 bases lay in between. The CDR3 is 15 amino acids. The CDR3 DNA is TGCGCCAGCAGTCAACAGAAGGAGTATAATTCACCCCTCCACTTT. Its translation is CASSQQKEYNSPLHF.

The chain has TRBV30 and TRBJ1-4; the D gene is possibly TRBD1 (6 bases). This CDR3 spans 14 amino acids. V lost 0 bases and J lost 8, with 13 bases in between. Germline CDR1 is GTSNPN and CDR2 is SVGIG (reference sequence). CDR3 amino acids: CAWSVRGHPEKLFF. CDR3 bases: TGTGCCTGGAGTGTAAGGGGACACCCAGAAAAACTGTTTTTT.

This clonotype was observed once. The chain couples TRBV6-5 to TRBJ2-7; 9 nucleotides align to TRBD1. The V gene's germline CDR1 is MNHEY and CDR2 SVGAGI. The CDR3 is 14 residues long. V lost 6 bases to trimming and J lost 5 bases; unmatched junction nucleotides: 8. The CDR3 reads CASRTRDRANEQYV. In nucleotides, the CDR3 is TGTGCCAGCAGGACACGGGACAGGGCAAACGAGCAGTACGTC.

The chain couples TRBV9 to TRBJ1-1; the D gene is possibly TRBD1 (5 bases). Germline lookup yields CDR1 SGDLS and CDR2 YYNGEE. The CDR3 is made up of 15 amino acids. V was clipped by 4 bases and J by 0 bases, with 13 bases between them. The CDR3 is CASSKQGTVNTEAFF. CDR3 coding DNA: TGTGCCAGCAGCAAACAAGGGACGGTGAACACTGAAGCTTTCTTT.

The V call is TRBV13, the J call TRBJ1-1, with unresolved D. Germline CDR1 and CDR2: PRHDT and FYEKMQ (reference sequence). The CDR3 loop spans 15 amino acids. Trimming shortened V by 5 bases and J by 4 bases, and 17 bases separated the two germline ends. CDR3 nucleotide sequence: TGTGCCAGCAGCCCCTCGGGGTTGGCGGCCACTGAAGCTTTCTTT. Amino acid sequence: CASSPSGLAATEAFF.

The rearrangement joins TRBV3-1 to TRBJ2-4, with D possibly matching TRBD2 (6 bases). The CDR3 runs 15 residues. Between the trimmed V and J ends, which lost 2 bases and 6 bases, there was a span of 14 bases. CDR1 is LGHDT, CDR2 YNNKEL, per germline (reference sequence). CDR3 protein: CASSQMEGQPNIQYF. The CDR3 DNA sequence: TGTGCCAGCAGCCAAATGGAGGGGCAGCCAAACATTCAGTACTTC. The entire variable domain, with the rest obtained from reference TRBV3-1 and TRBJ2-4, is as follows: DTAVSQTPKYLVTQMGNDKSIKCEQNLGHDTMYWYKQDSKKFLKIMFSYNNKELIINETVPNRFSPKSPDKAHLNLHINSLELGDSAVYFCASSQMEGQPNIQYFGAGTRLSVL.

This clonotype was recorded once. V is TRBV7-7 and J is TRBJ1-2; 7 bases match TRBD1. Germline CDR1 is SSHAT and CDR2 is FNYEAQ (reference sequence). This CDR3 region has 14 residues. CDR3 DNA sequence: TGTCTTGTTTTAGGGACAGAACCGGAGCAGGGCTACACCTTC. This encodes CLVLGTEPEQGYTF. Full variable domain (missing parts from reference TRBV7-7 and TRBJ1-2): GAGVSQSPRYKVTKRGQDVTLRCDPISSHATLYWYQQALGQGPEFLTYFNYEAQPDKSGLPSDRFSAERPEGSISTLTIQRTEQRDSAMYRCLVLGTEPEQGYTFGSGTRLTVV.

This chain links TRBV19 with TRBJ1-6, with unresolved D. This CDR3 has 14 residues. V dropped 5 bases and J dropped 10 bases, with 15 bases sitting between them. Germline V gene data show CDR1 as LNHDA and CDR2 as SQIVND (reference sequence). CDR3 loop: CASSSGWRRSPLHF. The CDR3, as DNA: TGTGCCAGTAGTTCCGGGTGGCGCCGGTCACCCCTCCACTTT.

The gene calls are TRBV29-1 and TRBJ1-1; the D gene is possibly TRBD1 (6 bases). V was pared by 7 bases and J by 3 bases, with 18 bases between. The V gene's germline CDR1 is SQVTM and CDR2 ANQGSEA. CDR3 length equals 14 residues. CDR3 loop: CSALGGRLDTEAFF. DNA for the CDR3: TGCAGCGCCCTCGGGGGGCGCTTGGACACTGAAGCTTTCTTT.

This clonotype was recorded once. The chain employs TRBV14 and TRBJ1-1; TRBD1 aligns across 9 bases. V dropped 3 bases and J dropped 5; count of bases not matched to a gene: 7. Germline CDR1 reads SGHDN; CDR2 reads FVKESK. The CDR3 contains 15 residues. The chain's CDR3 is CASSHSQGARTEAFF. CDR3 coding DNA: TGTGCCAGCAGCCATTCACAGGGGGCACGGACTGAAGCTTTCTTT.

This clonotype was seen only once. The gene calls are TRBV12-3 or TRBV12-4 and TRBJ1-2; maybe TRBD1 (6 bases). This CDR3 spans 12 amino acids. V lost 6 bases to trimming and J lost 8 bases, with 13 bases between them. In nucleotides, the CDR3 is TGTGCCAGCAGCACAGGGTTCGAGGGCTACACCTTC. It translates to CASSTGFEGYTF.

The chain is built from TRBV3-1 and TRBJ2-1; 8 bases fit TRBD1. The CDR3 is 16 amino acids. With V trimmed by 6 bases and J by 4 bases, 11 bases remained unmatched. The V gene's germline CDR1 is LGHDT and CDR2 YNNKEL (reference sequence). The CDR3 sequence: CASSVPGQGMYNEQFF. CDR3 bases: TGTGCCAGCAGTGTACCTGGACAGGGAATGTACAATGAGCAGTTCTTC.

The rearrangement joins TRBV20-1 to TRBJ1-6; D unclear. V was clipped by 1 base and J by 7 bases, with 8 bases between them. The CDR3 covers 13 residues. Germline V gene data show CDR1 as DFQATT and CDR2 as SNEGSKA (reference sequence). The CDR3 loop is CSARAGENSPLHF. In DNA form, the CDR3 reads TGCAGTGCTAGAGCCGGAGAAAATTCACCCCTCCACTTT.

The V call is TRBV11-2, the J call TRBJ2-1, with 8 bases fitting TRBD2. CDR3 length: 13 amino acids. Germline CDR1 and CDR2: SGHAT and FQNNGV. The junction had 11 bases not matched to a gene; V was cut back by 10 bases and J by 9 bases. CDR3 sequence reads: CATPQAGGREQFF. CDR3 coding DNA: TGTGCCACCCCTCAGGCGGGGGGACGTGAGCAGTTCTTC.

The chain couples TRBV7-9 to TRBJ2-7; D not certain. The CDR3 spans 12 residues. Deletions cut 4 bases from V and 3 bases from J, with 7 bases between. Per the germline V gene, CDR1 is SEHNR and CDR2 is FQNEAQ (reference sequence). The CDR3 loop reads CASSSDLYEQYF. The CDR3 region has the DNA TGTGCCAGCAGCTCCGACCTCTACGAGCAGTACTTC.

The V and J genes are TRBV20-1 and TRBJ2-1; TRBD2 is a possible D gene (6 bases). The CDR3 runs to 13 residues. V lost 4 bases and J 9 bases, leaving 16 bases between the germline ends. Germline CDR1 reads DFQATT; CDR2 reads SNEGSKA (reference sequence). CDR3 sequence: CSAIRGAEGEQFF. The CDR3, as DNA: TGCAGTGCTATCCGCGGGGCCGAGGGTGAGCAGTTCTTC.

CDR3 sequence: CASGLVTPAGEQFF. CDR3 bases: TGTGCTAGTGGTTTGGTAACCCCGGCAGGGGAGCAGTTCTTC. The chain links TRBV12-5 to TRBJ2-1; D is possibly TRBD1 (5 bases). Trimming cost V 0 bases and J 10 bases, with 13 bases left between them. CDR3 length: 14 residues. From germline, CDR1 is LGHNT and CDR2 FRNRAP.

This sequence joins TRBV3-1 and TRBJ2-3, with TRBD2 matching over 14 bases. This CDR3 spans 16 amino acids. Germline V CDR1 and CDR2: LGHDT, YNNKEL (reference sequence). V shed 5 bases and J 2 bases; nucleotides not matched to a gene: 3. In DNA form, the CDR3 reads TGTGCCAGCAGCTCGACTAGCGGGGGGGCCACAGATACGCAGTATTTT. This codes for CASSSTSGGATDTQYF.

The genes are TRBV4-1 and TRBJ2-2; 8 bases are a match to TRBD2. Germline values: CDR1 MGHRA, CDR2 YSYEKL. The J segment lost 6 bases and the V segment lost 6 bases, leaving 9 bases of the junction unmatched. The CDR3 covers 15 residues. The chain's CDR3 is CASRYNGGDSGELFF. CDR3 nucleotides: TGCGCCAGCAGATACAACGGGGGGGATTCCGGGGAGCTGTTTTTT.

The chain combines TRBV11-2 with TRBJ2-5; either TRBD1 or TRBD2 may fit D (5 bases each). CDR1 and CDR2 (germline): SGHAT, FQNNGV. There are 16 residues in the CDR3. The V end lost 1 base, the J end lost 2 bases, and 14 bases lay between the germline ends. This CDR3 reads CASSLGGGGLQETQYF. For the CDR3, the DNA is TGTGCCAGCAGCTTAGGCGGTGGGGGTCTTCAAGAGACCCAGTACTTC.

V usage is TRBV5-4 and J usage is TRBJ1-2; D gene uncertain. CDR3 length equals 14 residues. Germline assignment: CDR1 SGHNT and CDR2 YYREEE (reference sequence). V dropped 6 bases and J dropped 5 bases, with 17 bases sitting between them. CDR3 DNA: TGTGCCAGCACCGAACGCGGCCTCAAGTATGGCTACACCTTC. The encoded protein is CASTERGLKYGYTF.

V gene TRBV30 combines with J gene TRBJ2-2; no clear D gene. The CDR3 runs 14 residues. The V gene lost 1 base and the J gene lost 1 base, with 7 bases spanning the gap. CDR1 is GTSNPN and CDR2 is SVGIG in the germline V gene (reference sequence). Written as DNA, the CDR3 is TGTGCCTGGAGTGACCGCCTGAACACCGGGGAGCTGTTTTTT. This encodes CAWSDRLNTGELFF.

The chain has TRBV23-1 and TRBJ1-2; D may be TRBD1 (5 bases). TRBV23-1 is noted as an ORF with a role that remains uncertain. V gave up 4 bases and J gave up 11 bases, with 14 bases separating them. There are 12 residues in the CDR3. CDR3 nucleotide sequence: TGCGCCAGCAGTCGACCCGAAGGGGCGTACACCTTC. Amino acids: CASSRPEGAYTF.

This rearrangement joins TRBV25-1 to TRBJ1-2, with D perhaps matching TRBD1 (6 bases). The CDR3 spans 13 residues. Germline CDR1 reads MGHDK; CDR2 reads SYGVNS. V was pared by 6 bases and J by 7 bases, with 15 bases between. The CDR3 is CASRLSGAGGYTF. CDR3 in DNA: TGTGCCAGCAGACTCTCGGGGGCTGGTGGCTACACCTTC.

This chain links TRBV3-1 with TRBJ2-1, with D uncertain. CDR3 size: 12 residues. CDR1 is LGHDT and CDR2 is YNNKEL in the germline V gene (reference sequence). The V and J ends lost 4 bases and 7 bases respectively, with 8 bases between them. The CDR3 nucleotides are TGTGCCAGCAGCCCTAGACCTAATGAGCAGTTCTTC. Its protein is CASSPRPNEQFF.

About this clonotype itself: One end of the junction fails to match germline, which may point to a read error. The J gene is TRBJ1-2, the V gene TRBV5-1, with a weak D call TRBD1 (5 bases). The V gene's germline CDR1 is SGHRS and CDR2 YFSETQ. The CDR3 has 14 residues. This CDR3 reads CASSSGDGSYGYAF. The DNA for the CDR3 is TGCGCCAGCAGCTCGGGGGACGGGAGCTATGGCTACGCCTTC.

The chain couples TRBV4-1 to TRBJ1-6, with 7 nucleotides matching TRBD1. CDR3 size: 17 residues. Germline lookup yields CDR1 MGHRA and CDR2 YSYEKL. The V segment lost 6 bases and the J segment 5 bases; nucleotides outside the gene matches: 13. As DNA, the CDR3 is TGCGCCAGCAGGCCTCAGGGGGGGGGATATGATAATTCACCCCTCCACTTT. Its translation is CASRPQGGGYDNSPLHF.

The chain combines TRBV9 with TRBJ1-3; D remains ambiguous. The germline V gene has CDR1 SGDLS and CDR2 YYNGEE. Trimming cost V 7 bases and J 0 bases, with 8 bases left between them. The CDR3 totals 13 residues. The CDR3 loop reads CASALSSGNTIYF. For the CDR3, the DNA is TGTGCCAGCGCCCTGAGCTCTGGAAACACCATATATTTT.